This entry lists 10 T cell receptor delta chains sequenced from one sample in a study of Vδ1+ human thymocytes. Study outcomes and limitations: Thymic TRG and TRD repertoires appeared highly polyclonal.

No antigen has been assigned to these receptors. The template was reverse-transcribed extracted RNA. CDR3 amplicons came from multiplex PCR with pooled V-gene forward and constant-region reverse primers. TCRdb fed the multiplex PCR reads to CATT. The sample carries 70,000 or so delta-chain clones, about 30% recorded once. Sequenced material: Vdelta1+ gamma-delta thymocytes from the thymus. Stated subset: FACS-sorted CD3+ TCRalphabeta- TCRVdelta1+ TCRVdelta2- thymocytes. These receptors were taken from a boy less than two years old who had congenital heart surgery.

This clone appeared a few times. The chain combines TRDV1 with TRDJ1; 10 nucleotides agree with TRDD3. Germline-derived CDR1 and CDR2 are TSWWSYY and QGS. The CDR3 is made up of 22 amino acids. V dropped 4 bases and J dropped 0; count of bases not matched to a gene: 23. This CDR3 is CALGAPACTGGSGPLYTDKLIF. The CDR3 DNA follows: TGTGCTCTTGGGGCCCCTGCTTGTACTGGGGGATCCGGACCTCTGTACACCGATAAACTCATCTTT.

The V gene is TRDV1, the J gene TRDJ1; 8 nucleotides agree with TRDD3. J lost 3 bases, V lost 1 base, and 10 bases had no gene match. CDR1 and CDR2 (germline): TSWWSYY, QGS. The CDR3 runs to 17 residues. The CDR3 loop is CALGEQYGRGYSDKLIF. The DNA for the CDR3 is TGTGCTCTTGGGGAACAGTATGGAAGGGGATACTCCGATAAACTCATCTTT.

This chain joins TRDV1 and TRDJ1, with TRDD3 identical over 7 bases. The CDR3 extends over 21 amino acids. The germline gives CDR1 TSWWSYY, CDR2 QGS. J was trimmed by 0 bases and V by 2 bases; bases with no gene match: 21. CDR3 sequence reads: CALGELIPTRGGSGYTDKLIF. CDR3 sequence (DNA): TGTGCTCTTGGGGAATTGATACCTACCCGCGGGGGATCTGGGTACACCGATAAACTCATCTTT.

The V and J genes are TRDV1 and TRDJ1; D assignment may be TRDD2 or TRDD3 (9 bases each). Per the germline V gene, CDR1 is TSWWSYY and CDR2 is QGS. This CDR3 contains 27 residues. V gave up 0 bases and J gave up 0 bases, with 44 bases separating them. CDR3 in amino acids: CALGELVLSRPNLPTAWGISYTDKLIF. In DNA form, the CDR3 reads TGTGCTCTTGGGGAACTTGTTCTGTCCCGTCCCAACCTTCCTACGGCCTGGGGGATCTCGTACACCGATAAACTCATCTTT.

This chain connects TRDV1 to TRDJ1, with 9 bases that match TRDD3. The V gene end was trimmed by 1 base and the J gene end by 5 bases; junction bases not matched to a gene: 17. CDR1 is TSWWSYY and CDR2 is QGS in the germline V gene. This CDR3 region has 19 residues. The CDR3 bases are TGTGCTCTTGGGGAACCACCCTTCCCCTTGTACTGGGGGAGAGATAAACTCATCTTT. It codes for CALGEPPFPLYWGRDKLIF.

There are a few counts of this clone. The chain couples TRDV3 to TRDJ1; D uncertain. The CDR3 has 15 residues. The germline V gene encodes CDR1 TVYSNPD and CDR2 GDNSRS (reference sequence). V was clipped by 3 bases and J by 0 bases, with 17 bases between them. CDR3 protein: CAFAPRTGYTDKLIF. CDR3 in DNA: TGTGCCTTCGCCCCTCGGACGGGCTACACCGATAAACTCATCTTT.

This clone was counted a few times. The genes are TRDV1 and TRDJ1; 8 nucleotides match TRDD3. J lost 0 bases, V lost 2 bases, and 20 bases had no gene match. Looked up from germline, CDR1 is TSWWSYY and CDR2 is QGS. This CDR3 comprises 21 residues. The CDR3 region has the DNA TGTGCTCTTGGGGAAGGCCTTCTCAACTGTACTGGGGGCCTGTACACCGATAAACTCATCTTT. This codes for CALGEGLLNCTGGLYTDKLIF.

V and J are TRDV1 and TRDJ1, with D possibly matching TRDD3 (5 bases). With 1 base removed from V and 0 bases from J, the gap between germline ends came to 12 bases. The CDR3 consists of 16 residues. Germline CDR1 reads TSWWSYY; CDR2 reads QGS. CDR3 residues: CALGEQGDMDTDKLIF. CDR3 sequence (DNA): TGTGCTCTTGGGGAACAAGGGGACATGGACACCGATAAACTCATCTTT.

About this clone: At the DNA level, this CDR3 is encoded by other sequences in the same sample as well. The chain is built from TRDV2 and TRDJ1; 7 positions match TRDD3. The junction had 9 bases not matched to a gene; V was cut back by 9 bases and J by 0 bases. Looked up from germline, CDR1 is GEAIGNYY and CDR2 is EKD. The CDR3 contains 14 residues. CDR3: CATGLGTHTDKLIF. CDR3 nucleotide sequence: TGTGCCACAGGACTGGGGACCCACACCGATAAACTCATCTTT.

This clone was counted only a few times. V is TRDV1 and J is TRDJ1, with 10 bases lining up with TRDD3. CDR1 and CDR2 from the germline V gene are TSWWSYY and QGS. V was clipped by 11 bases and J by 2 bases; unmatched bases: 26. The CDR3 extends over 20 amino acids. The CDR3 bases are TGTGCTTTCGCTCCCGTATTCCAGCGAGGGGGATACGAGGATACCGATAAACTCATCTTT. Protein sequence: CAFAPVFQRGGYEDTDKLIF.